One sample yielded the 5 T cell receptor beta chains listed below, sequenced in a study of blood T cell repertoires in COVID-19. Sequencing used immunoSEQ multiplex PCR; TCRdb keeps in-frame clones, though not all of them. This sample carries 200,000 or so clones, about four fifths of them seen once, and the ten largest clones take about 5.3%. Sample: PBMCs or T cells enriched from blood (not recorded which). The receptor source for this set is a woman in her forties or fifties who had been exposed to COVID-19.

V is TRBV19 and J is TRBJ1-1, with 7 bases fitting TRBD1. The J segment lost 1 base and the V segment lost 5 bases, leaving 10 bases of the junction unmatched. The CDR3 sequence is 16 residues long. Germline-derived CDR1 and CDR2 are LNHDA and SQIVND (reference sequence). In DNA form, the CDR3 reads TGTGCCAGTAGTCCATTGAGGGGGCGGAAGAACACTGAAGCTTTCTTT. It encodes CASSPLRGRKNTEAFF.

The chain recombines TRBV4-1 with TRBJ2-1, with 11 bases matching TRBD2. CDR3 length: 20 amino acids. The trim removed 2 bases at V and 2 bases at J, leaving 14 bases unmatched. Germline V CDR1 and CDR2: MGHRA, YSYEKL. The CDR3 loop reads CASSQPMDASGGRTYNEQFF. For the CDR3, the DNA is TGCGCCAGCAGCCAACCTATGGACGCTAGCGGGGGGAGAACCTACAATGAGCAGTTCTTC.

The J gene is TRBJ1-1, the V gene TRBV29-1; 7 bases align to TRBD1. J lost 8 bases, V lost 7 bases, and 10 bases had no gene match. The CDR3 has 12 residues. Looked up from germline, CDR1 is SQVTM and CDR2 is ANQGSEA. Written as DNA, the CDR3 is TGCAGCGCCAAACAGGGGACGTCAGAAGCTTTCTTT. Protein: CSAKQGTSEAFF.

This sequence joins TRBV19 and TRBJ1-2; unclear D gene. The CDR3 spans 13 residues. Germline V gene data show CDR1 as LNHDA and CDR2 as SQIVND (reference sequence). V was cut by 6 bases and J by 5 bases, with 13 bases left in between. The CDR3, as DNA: TGTGCCAGTAGAAAGGGAGGAGTATATGGCTACACCTTC. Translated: CASRKGGVYGYTF.

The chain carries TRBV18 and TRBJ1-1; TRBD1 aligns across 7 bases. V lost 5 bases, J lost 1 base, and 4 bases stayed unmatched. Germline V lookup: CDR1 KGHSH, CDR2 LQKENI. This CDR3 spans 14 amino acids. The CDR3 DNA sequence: TGTGCCAGCTCAACGGACAGGAAGAACACTGAAGCTTTCTTT. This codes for CASSTDRKNTEAFF.